This is a list of T cell receptor beta chains from one sample in a study of T cells in Graves' hyperthyroidism and ophthalmopathy. TCRdb independently ran MiXCR on the multiplex PCR reads; one entry per CDR3 protein. This sample yields 450,000 to 700,000 distinct CDR3 sequences, of which 35% to 55% are seen a single time; under 20% belongs to the top ten. Sequenced material: peripheral blood or thyroid tissue (not recorded which). These receptors all stem from an adult woman with Graves' disease, either hyperthyroidism or ophthalmopathy (not recorded which). Each CDR3 is given with its conserved first and last residue. The D gene is left open where the match is weak. Clone size, where shown, is once, few, many, or a class for clones that have expanded.

d_gene,abundance,v_gene,j_gene,CDR3aa,CDR3nt
TRBD1,.,TRBV5-1,TRBJ1-1,CASSPVTGDNTEAFF,TGCGCCAGCAGCCCGGTGACAGGGGATAACACTGAAGCTTTCTTT
.,many,TRBV15,TRBJ2-5,CATSRVELLETQYF,TGTGCCACCAGCAGAGTGGAACTGCTGGAGACCCAGTACTTC
TRBD1,.,TRBV5-1,TRBJ1-1,CASSTDRTSEAFF,TGCGCCAGCAGCACGGACAGGACCTCTGAAGCTTTCTTT
TRBD2,many,TRBV9,TRBJ2-7,CASSGAGDAGHHYEQYF,TGTGCCAGCAGCGGCGCGGGGGATGCGGGCCATCACTACGAGCAGTACTTC
.,.,TRBV6-5,TRBJ1-5,CASSYSETSYSNQPQHF,TGTGCCAGCAGTTACTCCGAGACAAGCTATAGCAATCAGCCCCAGCATTTT
.,.,TRBV7-2,TRBJ1-2,CASSLGPGSGYTF,TGTGCCAGCAGCTTAGGGCCAGGGTCGGGCTACACCTTC
.,few,TRBV15,TRBJ1-5,CATSRDTGAYQPQHF,TGTGCCACCAGCAGAGATACCGGGGCCTATCAGCCCCAGCATTTT
TRBD2,.,TRBV5-1,TRBJ2-7,CASSLLAGHEQYF,TGCGCCAGCAGCTTATTAGCGGGTCACGAGCAGTACTTC
TRBD2,.,TRBV9,TRBJ2-1,CASSAGSGTSAEQFF,TGTGCCAGCAGCGCAGGGTCCGGGACTAGCGCTGAGCAGTTCTTC
.,.,TRBV20-1,TRBJ1-4,CSARAYEKLFF,TGCAGTGCTAGAGCCTATGAAAAACTGTTTTTT
.,.,TRBV2,TRBJ2-5,CASIFGTGGYEKLFFGSGTQYF,.
.,.,TRBV5-1,TRBJ1-1,CASSRWGDGRTEAFF,TGCGCCAGCAGCCGCTGGGGTGATGGGAGAACTGAAGCTTTCTTT
.,.,TRBV20-1,TRBJ2-5,CSARDPQGRGETQYF,TGCAGTGCCAGAGATCCCCAGGGGCGGGGAGAGACCCAGTACTTC
.,once,TRBV25-1,TRBJ1-1,CASVAGGTEAFF,TGTGCCAGCGTCGCTGGGGGCACTGAAGCTTTCTTT
.,.,TRBV7-9,TRBJ2-2,CASMPITGELFF,TGTGCCAGCATGCCCATCACCGGGGAGCTGTTTTTT
TRBD1,.,TRBV6-5,TRBJ2-5,CASRNRDREETQYF,TGTGCCAGCAGGAACCGGGACAGAGAAGAGACCCAGTACTTC
TRBD2,few,TRBV9,TRBJ2-3,CASSVDVSGRSDTQYF,TGTGCCAGCAGCGTAGATGTTAGCGGGAGATCAGATACGCAGTATTTT
TRBD1,.,TRBV10-2,TRBJ2-7,CASSLPGQGAEEQYF,TGCGCCAGCTCCCTCCCTGGACAGGGGGCGGAGGAGCAGTACTTC
.,many,TRBV27,TRBJ2-7,CASSLTVHHEQYF,TGTGCCAGCAGCCTTACCGTCCACCACGAGCAGTACTTC
.,.,TRBV9,TRBJ2-5,CASSSPILGDQETQYF,TGTGCCAGCAGCTCCCCCATACTGGGAGACCAAGAGACCCAGTACTTC
.,few,TRBV30,TRBJ1-2,CAWSVGSNYGYTF,TGTGCCTGGAGTGTTGGGAGTAACTATGGCTACACCTTC
.,many,TRBV6-5,TRBJ1-6,CASSYNLSPLHF,TGTGCCAGCAGTTACAACCTCTCACCCCTCCACTTT
.,many,TRBV11-2,TRBJ1-2,CASSLLRGGWNYGYTF,TGTGCCAGCAGCTTACTGCGTGGGGGATGGAACTATGGCTACACCTTC
.,many,TRBV6-5,TRBJ1-6,CASSYVAGSNSPLHF,TGTGCCAGCAGTTACGTCGCAGGTTCTAATTCACCCCTCCACTTT
.,.,TRBV7-8,TRBJ2-5,CASSKSGERNQETQYF,TGTGCCAGCAGCAAATCTGGTGAGAGGAACCAAGAGACCCAGTACTTC
.,many,TRBV18,TRBJ1-5,CASSPGRDQPQHF,TGTGCCAGCTCACCAGGTCGGGATCAGCCCCAGCATTTT
TRBD2,many,TRBV10-3,TRBJ2-3,CAISESSGRADTQYF,TGTGCCATCAGTGAGTCTAGCGGGAGAGCAGATACGCAGTATTTT
.,few,TRBV12-3/TRBV12-4,TRBJ1-5,CASSWPGASNQPQHF,TGTGCCAGCAGTTGGCCGGGGGCGAGCAATCAGCCCCAGCATTTT
TRBD2,.,TRBV7-9,TRBJ2-3,CASSLLAGSTDTQYF,TGTGCCAGCAGCTTATTAGCGGGAAGTACAGATACGCAGTATTTT
TRBD1,few,TRBV6-6,TRBJ1-1,CASLSTGGNTEAFF,TGTGCCAGCTTATCTACAGGGGGGAACACTGAAGCTTTCTTT
.,many,TRBV20-1,TRBJ1-5,CSARDPFRENQPQHF,TGCAGTGCTAGAGATCCGTTTAGGGAAAATCAGCCCCAGCATTTT
.,many,TRBV7-3,TRBJ2-2,CASSLKAAGLTGGELFF,TGTGCCAGCAGCTTAAAGGCAGCTGGGCTGACTGGCGGGGAGCTGTTTTTT
.,many,TRBV11-2,TRBJ2-5,CASSLGYSYQETQYF,TGTGCCAGCAGCTTAGGGTATAGCTACCAAGAGACCCAGTACTTC
.,.,TRBV10-2,TRBJ1-5,CASLSGLGQPQHF,TGCGCCAGCTTGAGCGGGTTGGGTCAGCCCCAGCATTTT
TRBD1,many,TRBV7-2,TRBJ2-7,CASSRFQGAGYEQYF,TGTGCCAGCAGCCGATTCCAGGGGGCCGGCTACGAGCAGTACTTC
TRBD1,.,TRBV29-1,TRBJ2-7,CSASKPGQGHGEQYF,TGCAGCGCATCCAAACCGGGACAGGGACACGGCGAGCAGTACTTC
.,many,TRBV7-9,TRBJ2-7,CASSLALQNEQYF,TGTGCCAGCAGCTTAGCGCTCCAAAACGAGCAGTACTTC
.,.,TRBV10-3,TRBJ1-1,CAISEWVYNTEAFF,TGTGCCATCAGTGAGTGGGTTTATAACACTGAAGCTTTCTTT
.,many,TRBV9,TRBJ1-6,CASSAGNMDNSPLHF,TGTGCCAGCAGCGCCGGAAATATGGATAATTCACCCCTCCACTTT
.,many,TRBV19,TRBJ1-2,CASSIGARRNYGYTF,TGTGCCAGTAGTATTGGGGCACGCCGTAACTATGGCTACACCTTC
.,.,TRBV4-1,TRBJ1-1,CASSQGGDLRNTEAFF,TGCGCCAGCAGCCAAGGGGGGGACTTAAGGAACACTGAAGCTTTCTTT
.,.,TRBV7-9,TRBJ1-5,CASRGVTSNQPQHF,TGTGCCAGCAGAGGGGTTACAAGCAATCAGCCCCAGCATTTT
TRBD1,many,TRBV6-6,TRBJ2-7,CASRWTGTYEQYF,TGTGCCAGCAGGTGGACAGGGACCTACGAGCAGTACTTC
.,many,TRBV20-1,TRBJ2-7,CSAQTVPKREQYF,TGCAGTGCGCAGACAGTTCCCAAACGTGAGCAGTACTTC
.,many,TRBV2,TRBJ1-6,CASSDGGSSYNSPLHF,TGTGCCAGCAGTGACGGCGGGAGCTCCTATAATTCACCCCTCCACTTT
.,many,TRBV12-3/TRBV12-4,TRBJ2-7,CASTVTNTYEQYF,TGTGCCAGCACGGTTACCAACACCTACGAGCAGTACTTC
TRBD2,many,TRBV4-1,TRBJ2-5,CASSQDHGGGRSPYQETQYF,TGCGCCAGCAGCCAAGATCATGGTGGCGGGAGGTCCCCCTACCAAGAGACCCAGTACTTC
.,few,TRBV11-1,TRBJ2-3,CASETTGTEYF,TGTGCCAGCGAAACTACTGGGACCGAGTATTTT
TRBD1,many,TRBV5-1,TRBJ2-7,CASSLEGQATYEQYF,TGCGCCAGCAGCTTGGAAGGACAGGCAACCTACGAGCAGTACTTC
.,once,TRBV7-2,TRBJ1-2,CASGPGDWDGYTF,TGTGCCAGTGGCCCCGGGGATTGGGATGGCTACACCTTC
.,.,TRBV7-2,TRBJ1-4,CASRQSSGRDEKLFF,TGTGCCAGCAGGCAAAGCTCAGGACGGGATGAAAAACTGTTTTTT
TRBD1,many,TRBV5-1,TRBJ2-7,CASRAIFGTGPYEQYF,TGCGCCAGCAGAGCTATTTTCGGGACAGGGCCCTACGAGCAGTACTTC
TRBD2,few,TRBV3-1,TRBJ2-7,CASSHGGLAGGGAEQYF,TGTGCCAGCAGCCACGGAGGACTAGCGGGAGGGGGGGCCGAGCAGTACTTC
TRBD1,.,TRBV7-6,TRBJ2-5,CASSLVQGARMGETQYF,TGTGCCAGCAGCTTAGTGCAGGGGGCTAGGATGGGAGAGACCCAGTACTTC
.,.,TRBV12-3/TRBV12-4,TRBJ1-2,CASSLGVGRGGYTF,TGTGCCAGCAGTTTAGGGGTAGGGCGAGGTGGCTACACCTTC